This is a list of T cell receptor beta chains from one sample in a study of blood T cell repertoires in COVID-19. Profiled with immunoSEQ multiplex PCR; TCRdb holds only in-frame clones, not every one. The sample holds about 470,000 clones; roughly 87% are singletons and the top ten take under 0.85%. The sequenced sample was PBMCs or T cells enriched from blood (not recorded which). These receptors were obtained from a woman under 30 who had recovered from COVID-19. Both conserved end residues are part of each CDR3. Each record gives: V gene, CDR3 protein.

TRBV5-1	CASRNQGETQYF
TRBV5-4	CASSLMGTENTEAFF
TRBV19	CASSRLSQGLNEKLFF
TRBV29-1	CSVAQGEGQPQHF
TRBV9	CASSVEEAYYGYTF
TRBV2	CASIIGQTYGYTF
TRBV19	CASRKDRRNTEAFF
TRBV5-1	CASSLEGGRTEAFF
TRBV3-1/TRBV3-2	CASSPTRTGYYGYTF
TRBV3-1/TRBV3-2	CASSGLSGRTEAFF
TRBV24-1	CATSDLVNRGKQPQHF
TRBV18	CASSPASGGSPNEKLFF
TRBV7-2	CASSSQGTTNEKLFF
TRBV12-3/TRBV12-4	CASSKGQVYGYTF
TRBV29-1	CSASEDRGSPLHF
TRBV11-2	CASREDRGYYGYTF
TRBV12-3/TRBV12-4	CASSLSETEAFF
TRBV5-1	CASSLGGREGEQYF
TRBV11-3	CASSSRTSGGVGSYNEQFF
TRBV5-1	CASSPGSYNSPLHF
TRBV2	CASSEEVGGLYGYTF
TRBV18	CASSPASPGGQGAQEQYF